This record covers a single T cell receptor beta chain. Its antigen is not identified. This record belongs to a study of PD-L1 blockade in urothelial cancer. On the study more broadly: Reported median T cell count for blood samples was around 150,000.

Time point here: peripheral blood 6 weeks after treatment start. Profiled with immunoSEQ multiplex PCR; TCRdb holds only in-frame clones, not every one. The data contain around 62,000 clones, around nine tenths of them singletons. V lost 5 bases, J lost 2 bases, and 6 bases stayed unmatched. Per germline, CDR1 LNHDA and CDR2 SQIVND (reference sequence). The CDR3 sequence is 15 residues long. Overall study results and limits: Expansion of tumor-associated blood clones at 3 weeks was greater in durable-benefit patients.

This TCR derives from a man between 60 and 70 years old with urothelial cancer. This rearrangement joins TRBV19 to TRBJ2-1, with TRBD2 identical over 7 bases. The input for sequencing was PBMCs, taken around atezolizumab (anti-PD-L1) treatment. The chain's CDR3 is CASSLGGRAYNEQFF. Written as DNA, the CDR3 is TGTGCCAGTAGTTTGGGTGGGAGGGCCTACAATGAGCAGTTCTTC.